This is a list of T cell receptor beta chains from one sample in a study of blood T cell repertoires in COVID-19. Assay used: immunoSEQ multiplex PCR; TCRdb lists only in-frame clones, some missing. The table includes 300,000 to 400,000 clones, 85% detected once. The sequenced material came from peripheral blood. These receptor sequences come from a human donor in a cohort sampled during active COVID-19. Each CDR3 is given with its conserved first and last residue. Each record gives: clone size, D gene, V gene, CDR3 length, J gene, CDR3 DNA, CDR3 protein. D genes are given only for firm matches. Clone size is shown for a subset of rows, as once, few, many or a class of expanded clone.

NA	TRBD2	TRBV6-1	13	TRBJ2-1	TGTGCCAGCAGTGAAGCGGTCCCTAGCGGGGGGTTCTTC	CASSEAVPSGGFF
NA	NA	TRBV12-3/TRBV12-4	13	TRBJ2-2	TGTGCCAGCAGTTATCAGGGGTTCGGGGAGCTGTTTTTT	CASSYQGFGELFF
once	NA	TRBV7-3	15	TRBJ1-1	TGTGCCAGCAGCTTAAAGGGGCAGTCCAGCACTGAAGCTTTCTTT	CASSLKGQSSTEAFF
NA	TRBD2	TRBV11-3	16	TRBJ2-3	TGTGCCAGCAGCTTGACTAGCGGGGGGCCCCTCGATACGCAGTATTTT	CASSLTSGGPLDTQYF
NA	NA	TRBV30	13	TRBJ2-5	TGTGCCTGGAACTTAATGTTCAGGGAGACCCAGTACTTC	CAWNLMFRETQYF
NA	NA	TRBV5-4	14	TRBJ1-3	TGTGCCAGCAGCTTGTTCGGGGTTGGAAACACCATATATTTT	CASSLFGVGNTIYF
NA	TRBD2	TRBV7-9	16	TRBJ2-3	TGTGCCAGCCAAGCGGGGGAGGATTGGCGCACAGATACGCAGTATTTT	CASQAGEDWRTDTQYF
NA	TRBD2	TRBV7-9	13	TRBJ2-7	TGTGCCAGCAGCCCAGGACTAGCAGGCGAGCAGTACTTC	CASSPGLAGEQYF
NA	TRBD2	TRBV10-2	13	TRBJ2-7	TGCGCCACCAGACTAGCGGGGACCTACGAGCAGTACTTC	CATRLAGTYEQYF
NA	NA	TRBV19	12	TRBJ1-5	TGTGCCAGTGAGGGGGTAAATCAGCCCCAGCATTTT	CASEGVNQPQHF
NA	NA	TRBV28	13	TRBJ1-2	TGTGCCAGCAGTTTGAGGGGAGGAAATGGCTACACCTTC	CASSLRGGNGYTF
NA	NA	TRBV5-1	14	TRBJ1-1	TGCGCCAGCAGTCCTGACAGCCGGAACACTGAAGCTTTCTTT	CASSPDSRNTEAFF
NA	NA	TRBV3-1/TRBV3-2	14	TRBJ1-1	TGTGCCAGCAGCCAAGGGACAGTGAAAGGTGGAGCTTTCTTT	CASSQGTVKGGAFF
NA	NA	TRBV6-6	11	TRBJ1-2	TGTGCCAGCGCTTCCGCGGGCGGCTACACCTTC	CASASAGGYTF
NA	NA	TRBV20-1	14	TRBJ1-4	TGCAGTGCTAGTTATGAGGGTGGTAATGAAAAACTGTTTTTT	CSASYEGGNEKLFF
NA	NA	TRBV12-3/TRBV12-4	13	TRBJ2-7	TGTGCCAGCAGTGCCTTTGGGCCTGGAGAGCAGTACTTC	CASSAFGPGEQYF
once	NA	TRBV5-1	13	TRBJ1-2	TGCGCCAGCAGCGAACCAGGGGTTTATGGCTACACCTTC	CASSEPGVYGYTF
NA	NA	TRBV19	14	TRBJ1-4	TGTGCCAGTACCAGGGCAGACCGAAATGAAAAACTGTTTTTT	CASTRADRNEKLFF
NA	NA	TRBV11-2	13	TRBJ2-2	TGTGCCAGCAGTTTTCTGAACACCGGGGAGCTGTTTTTT	CASSFLNTGELFF
NA	NA	TRBV5-8	16	TRBJ1-1	TGTGCCAGCAGCTTGGTCCCAGTTGCAATGAACACTGAAGCTTTCTTT	CASSLVPVAMNTEAFF
NA	NA	TRBV9	16	TRBJ2-1	TGTGCCAGCAGCGTAACTATCGTTAGCTCCTACAATGAGCAGTTCTTC	CASSVTIVSSYNEQFF
NA	TRBD1	TRBV10-3	13	TRBJ1-1	TGTGCCATCACTGACAGGGAGGTCACTGAAGCTTTCTTT	CAITDREVTEAFF
few	NA	TRBV7-2	13	TRBJ1-1	TGTGCCAGCAGGAGCAGGCTCGACACTGAAGCTTTCTTT	CASRSRLDTEAFF
NA	NA	TRBV21-1	14	TRBJ1-1	TGTGCCAGCAGCAAAAAGGAGGGAACGAGTGAAGCTTTCTTT	CASSKKEGTSEAFF
NA	TRBD2	TRBV5-1	14	TRBJ2-1	TGCGCCAGCAGCTCTGGGACTAGCGGCAATGAGCAGTTCTTC	CASSSGTSGNEQFF
NA	NA	TRBV5-5	16	TRBJ1-3	TGTGCCAGCAGCTTGGGAGGCAGGGCCTCTGGAAACACCATATATTTT	CASSLGGRASGNTIYF
many	TRBD1	TRBV5-5	18	TRBJ2-2	TGTGCCAGCAGTTTAAGACAGGGGGGACTAACGAACACCGGGGAGCTGTTTTTT	CASSLRQGGLTNTGELFF
NA	NA	TRBV9	15	TRBJ1-5	TGTGCCAGCAGCGTAAGTATGTCCCGAGATCAGCCCCAGCATTTT	CASSVSMSRDQPQHF
few	NA	TRBV20-1	13	TRBJ2-7	TGCAGTGCTAGTTCAGGGAAAGGGTACGAGCAGTACTTC	CSASSGKGYEQYF
NA	NA	TRBV7-2	15	TRBJ2-7	TGTGCCAGCAGCTTAGGCATCGGCGGAACCTACGAGCAGTACTTC	CASSLGIGGTYEQYF
NA	TRBD2	TRBV5-4	11	TRBJ2-1	TGTGCCAGCAGCCGGGAGGGGGAGCAGTTCTTC	CASSREGEQFF
NA	TRBD2	TRBV6-5	16	TRBJ2-7	TGTGCCAGCAGTTATATCGGAGGGACTAAGACCTACGAGCAGTACTTC	CASSYIGGTKTYEQYF
NA	TRBD1	TRBV4-1	16	TRBJ1-5	TGCGCCAGCAGCCAAGTAACAGGGGTAGTGAGTCAGCCCCAGCATTTT	CASSQVTGVVSQPQHF
NA	TRBD1	TRBV19	16	TRBJ1-1	TGTGCCAGTAGTATGGGGACAGGGCGGGCGAACACTGAAGCTTTCTTT	CASSMGTGRANTEAFF
NA	TRBD1	TRBV5-5	15	TRBJ2-3	TGTGCCAGCAGCGAACAGGGGTTTGGTAAAGATACGCAGTATTTT	CASSEQGFGKDTQYF
NA	NA	TRBV30	16	TRBJ1-5	TGTGCCTGGAGTGTACGGTTCGGGGGGAGCAATCAGCCCCAGCATTTT	CAWSVRFGGSNQPQHF
NA	TRBD2	TRBV7-3	16	TRBJ2-1	TGTGCCAGCAGCTCATTTAGCGGGGGGCCCGTCAATGAGCAGTTCTTC	CASSSFSGGPVNEQFF
NA	NA	TRBV7-2	12	TRBJ1-2	TGTGCCAGCAGTACCTACGGGGGTGGCTACACCTTC	CASSTYGGGYTF
NA	TRBD1	TRBV5-1	14	TRBJ1-6	TGCGCCAGCAGCCTTGGACAGGGTGATTCACCCCTCCACTTT	CASSLGQGDSPLHF
NA	NA	TRBV29-1	13	TRBJ1-2	TGCAGCGTTGAGGCAGGGATTGACTATGGCTACACCTTC	CSVEAGIDYGYTF
NA	NA	TRBV30	14	TRBJ1-1	TGTGCCTGGAACTACCAGGGGTCAGTCCCTGAAGCTTTCTTT	CAWNYQGSVPEAFF